Sequencing of this T cell receptor beta chain was carried out in a study of cytomegalovirus exposure and HLA in healthy donors. General study findings and limits: The tendency of first-cohort TCR clusters to co-occur in the 90 to 150 validation repertoires was the finding of a later analysis.

Germline loops: CDR1 SGHDT, CDR2 YYEEEE. The CDR3 sequence is 13 residues long. The J segment lost 3 bases and the V segment lost 3 bases, leaving 3 bases of the junction unmatched. TCRdb keeps only in-frame clones here, not all; method: immunoSEQ multiplex PCR. The sample has over 110,000 clones, more than 85% seen once. Separate from the roughly 700-subject first cohort, the 120-subject validation cohort was the one that the donors belonged to. About this clone itself: Antigen unknown.

The chain recombines TRBV5-6 with TRBJ2-7; 7 bases fit TRBD1. Sequenced material: PBMCs. The TCR originated in a man aged 18 to 29 in good health and CMV-seropositive. CDR3 sequence reads: CASSWGQYYEQYF. In DNA, the CDR3 is TGTGCCAGCAGCTGGGGACAGTACTACGAGCAGTACTTC.